What follows are 30 T cell receptor beta chains derived from one specimen sequenced in a study of T cell repertoires in cytomegalovirus infection. Their specific antigens are unknown. TCRdb passed the reads through MiXCR, listing each CDR3 protein once. The sample includes about 310,000 distinct CDR3 sequences, more than 20% of them seen just once. This specimen was cultured PBMCs, taken from culture after CMV antigen stimulation. These receptor sequences come from a human donor in good health (CMV status not recorded). Some clones in this sample may be carry-over from other donors' samples.

This chain links TRBV5-1 with TRBJ1-1, with no clear D. CDR3 length equals 14 residues. V lost 6 bases to trimming and J lost 0 bases, with 12 bases between them. Germline CDR1 SGHRS, CDR2 YFSETQ. The CDR3 is CASMGGDLNTEAFF. As DNA, the CDR3 is TGCGCCAGCATGGGAGGCGATCTGAACACTGAAGCTTTCTTT.

This chain uses TRBV29-1 with TRBJ2-1; D is unresolved. The CDR3 runs to 14 residues. Deletions cut 7 bases from V and 0 bases from J, with 13 bases between. Germline CDR1 reads SQVTM; CDR2 reads ANQGSEA. In DNA, the CDR3 is TGCAGCGCTGCGAAGTCGAGCTCCTACAATGAGCAGTTCTTC. Encoded protein: CSAAKSSSYNEQFF.

The chain employs TRBV27 and TRBJ1-2, with D perhaps matching TRBD1 (5 bases). Germline V lookup: CDR1 MNHEY, CDR2 SMNVEV (reference sequence). This CDR3 comprises 15 residues. V lost 0 bases and J 4 bases, leaving 12 bases between the germline ends. Written as DNA, the CDR3 is TGTGCCAGCAGTTTATCCTCTGGGGGGGTCTATGGCTACACCTTC. Translation: CASSLSSGGVYGYTF.

This clonotype was recorded a few times. The chain combines TRBV14 with TRBJ2-6; 7 bases map to TRBD1. Germline values: CDR1 SGHDN, CDR2 FVKESK. The J segment lost 0 bases and the V segment lost 2 bases, leaving 4 bases of the junction unmatched. There are 17 residues in the CDR3. For the CDR3, the DNA is TGTGCCAGCAGCCAACGGACAGGAGCCTCTGGGGCCAACGTCCTGACTTTC. This sequence encodes CASSQRTGASGANVLTF. The full variable domain, completed using reference TRBV14 and TRBJ2-6, is EAGVTQFPSHSVIEKGQTVTLRCDPISGHDNLYWYRRVMGKEIKFLLHFVKESKQDESGMPNNRFLAERTGGTYSTLKVQPAELEDSGVYFCASSQRTGASGANVLTFGAGSRLTVL.

The gene calls are TRBV7-2 and TRBJ1-2; D call uncertain. Germline V gene lookup returns CDR1 SGHTA and CDR2 FQGNSA. The CDR3 length is 15 residues. V was pared by 2 bases and J by 3 bases, with 13 bases between. For the CDR3, the DNA is TGTGCCAGCAGCTTAAAGGGTTCACAGTACTATGGCTACACCTTC. Its protein product is CASSLKGSQYYGYTF.

Worth noting for this clonotype: A much bigger clone sits one base away, suggesting this may be a read error. The chain has TRBV15 and TRBJ1-5; D is possibly TRBD1 (6 bases). The V end lost 0 bases, the J end lost 9 bases, and 15 bases lay between the germline ends. Germline CDR1 reads LNHNV; CDR2 reads YYDKDF (reference sequence). CDR3 size: 15 residues. CDR3 nucleotide sequence: TGTGCCACCAGCAGAGATAGGGGGGAACATCGGCCCCAGCATTTT. Its protein product is CATSRDRGEHRPQHF.

Comments on this clonotype: The CDR3 end shows no conserved phenylalanine or tryptophan, and so a read error is likely. This chain connects TRBV29-1 to TRBJ2-7; tentative D call: TRBD1 (5 bases). Deletions cut 4 bases from V and 2 bases from J, with 12 bases between. The CDR3 has 13 amino acids. CDR1 SQVTM and CDR2 ANQGSEA come from the germline V gene. CDR3 DNA sequence: TGCAGCGTTGTGCTGGACACCACCTACGAGCAGTACCTC. Translating gives CSVVLDTTYEQYL.

This clonotype was detected a few times. CDR3 DNA sequence: TGTGCCAGCAGTCCCTCGGACAGGGAAGAGTATGGCTACACCTTC. It encodes CASSPSDREEYGYTF. The J gene is TRBJ1-2, the V gene TRBV12-3 or TRBV12-4; 8 positions match TRBD1. J gave up 5 bases and V 5 bases, and 10 bases lay outside the gene matches. This CDR3 has 15 residues.

The CDR3 here is CASSLDGGIQNIQYF. The CDR3, as DNA: TGTGCCAGCAGCCTCGACGGGGGGATCCAAAACATTCAGTACTTC. V and J are TRBV9 and TRBJ2-4, with TRBD2 matching over 7 bases. Germline-derived CDR1 and CDR2 are SGDLS and YYNGEE. The V segment lost 4 bases and the J segment 5 bases; nucleotides outside the gene matches: 9. This CDR3 has 15 residues.

V usage is TRBV19 and J usage is TRBJ1-2; D call uncertain. V lost 2 bases and J 0 bases, leaving 13 bases between the germline ends. The CDR3 sequence is 16 residues long. Germline CDR1 reads LNHDA; CDR2 reads SQIVND (reference sequence). The CDR3 protein is CASSILRIVSNYGYTF. The DNA for the CDR3 is TGTGCCAGTAGTATACTTAGGATAGTGTCTAACTATGGCTACACCTTC.

This sequence joins TRBV11-1 and TRBJ2-1, with D possibly matching TRBD2 (5 bases). Trimming removed 1 base from V and 8 bases from J, with 15 bases in between. Germline V gene data show CDR1 as SGHAT and CDR2 as FQDESV (reference sequence). The CDR3 is made up of 15 amino acids. The CDR3 coding sequence is TGTGCCAGCAGCTTAGGCCCGCTAGCTTCCTATGAGCAGTTCTTC. Its protein product is CASSLGPLASYEQFF.

The rearrangement joins TRBV12-3 or TRBV12-4 to TRBJ2-6, with D possibly being TRBD1 (6 bases). The CDR3 is 17 amino acids. V shed 5 bases and J shed 2 bases, with 16 bases lying between them. The CDR3 DNA follows: TGTGCCAGCAGTCTGAAGTTACAGGGAACTGGGGCCAACGTCCTGACTTTC. It yields the protein CASSLKLQGTGANVLTF.

In its sample, this clonotype was seen many times. V is TRBV7-2 and J is TRBJ2-1, with D uncertain. The CDR3 length is 14 residues. CDR1 and CDR2 from the germline V gene are SGHTA and FQGNSA. V shed 1 base and J shed 2 bases, with 6 bases lying between them. This CDR3 is CASSLEAAYNEQFF. CDR3 DNA sequence: TGTGCCAGCAGCTTAGAGGCAGCCTACAATGAGCAGTTCTTC.

V and J are TRBV29-1 and TRBJ2-7; 10 nucleotides align to TRBD2. Germline CDR1 SQVTM, CDR2 ANQGSEA. Trimming cost V 2 bases and J 0 bases; bases outside gene matches: 7. The CDR3 sequence is 16 residues long. CDR3 sequence (DNA): TGCAGCGTTGAAAAGGACAGCGGGAGGGCCTCCTACGAGCAGTACTTC. Translation: CSVEKDSGRASYEQYF.

This clonotype has only a few counts. The chain has TRBV6-2 or TRBV6-3 and TRBJ2-5, with 7 bases aligning to TRBD2. Germline values: CDR1 MNHEY, CDR2 SVGEGT. V shed 6 bases, J shed 0 bases, and the junction held 16 bases outside the gene matches. This CDR3 has 18 amino acids. This CDR3 is CASSSTASSGAYQETQYF. In DNA form, the CDR3 reads TGTGCCAGCAGCTCAACCGCCTCTAGCGGAGCCTACCAAGAGACCCAGTACTTC.

This clonotype was recorded at least ten times. V and J are TRBV6-1 and TRBJ2-1; 11 bases are shared with TRBD2. Trimming removed 7 bases from V and 5 bases from J; junction bases left unmatched: 7. The germline CDR1 and CDR2 sequences are MNHNS and SASEGT. This CDR3 has 15 residues. CDR3 DNA sequence: TGTGCCAGCAATTCCGGGACTAGCGGTAACAATGAGCAGTTCTTC. Translation: CASNSGTSGNNEQFF.

The rearrangement links TRBV7-8 to TRBJ1-1, with D unresolved. Trimming took off 2 bases at V and 1 base at J, with 11 bases between the two ends. This CDR3 contains 15 residues. Germline loops: CDR1 SGHVS, CDR2 FQNEAQ. DNA of the CDR3: TGTGCCAGCAGCTTATTCTCTCTGAGGAACACTGAAGCTTTCTTT. It specifies CASSLFSLRNTEAFF.

This clonotype was found a few times. The genes are TRBV6-2 or TRBV6-3 and TRBJ1-1; D gene ambiguous. Trimming took 4 bases from V and 6 from J, leaving 15 bases between them. Germline loops: CDR1 MNHEY, CDR2 SVGEGT. The CDR3 covers 14 residues. In DNA form, the CDR3 reads TGTGCCAGCAGTTTCCTGAAGGGTCTCCCTGAAGCTTTCTTT. As protein: CASSFLKGLPEAFF.

In this sample, this clonotype turned up a few times. The chain carries TRBV4-1 and TRBJ1-3, with D maybe TRBD1 (6 bases). Germline lookup yields CDR1 MGHRA and CDR2 YSYEKL. The V end lost 0 bases, the J end lost 2 bases, and 17 bases lay between the germline ends. There are 18 residues in the CDR3. The CDR3 spells CASSQERSGGGPGNTIYF. In DNA, the CDR3 is TGCGCCAGCAGCCAAGAGAGGTCCGGGGGCGGCCCTGGAAACACCATATATTTT.

The chain couples TRBV7-2 to TRBJ2-5, with D possibly being TRBD2 (6 bases). In germline, CDR1 is SGHTA, CDR2 FQGNSA. The CDR3 loop spans 14 amino acids. The V end was cut by 1 base, the J end by 5 bases, with 11 bases between. DNA of the CDR3: TGTGCCAGCAGCTTAGGTATAGCGGTGGAGACCCAGTACTTC. This encodes CASSLGIAVETQYF.

The chain employs TRBV4-1 and TRBJ1-1; D is perhaps TRBD1 (5 bases). Trimming left V 4 bases short and J 5 bases short, with 11 bases between. CDR3 length: 13 residues. The V gene's germline CDR1 is MGHRA and CDR2 YSYEKL. The CDR3 DNA reads TGCGCCAGCAGCCTCGAGGGGACGACTGAAGCTTTCTTT. It encodes CASSLEGTTEAFF.

The J gene is TRBJ2-3, the V gene TRBV11-3; 8 nucleotides line up with TRBD2. Germline trimming cut 1 base from V and 6 bases from J; bases unmatched to any gene: 6. The germline gives CDR1 SGHNT, CDR2 YENEEA. This CDR3 has 15 amino acids. The CDR3 sequence: CASSLASSGSDTQYF. The CDR3 bases are TGTGCCAGCAGCTTAGCATCTAGCGGGTCGGATACGCAGTATTTT.

CDR3 in DNA: TGCGCCAGCAGCTTGGTAGGGGCGGGCAATCAGCCCCAGCATTTT. Its protein product is CASSLVGAGNQPQHF. The V and J genes are TRBV5-1 and TRBJ1-5, with a possible D match to TRBD1 (5 bases). The ends were cut back, 0 bases at V and 2 bases at J, with 9 bases in the middle. CDR1 is SGHRS, CDR2 YFSETQ, per germline. The CDR3 is 15 residues long.

This clonotype was observed a handful of times. V usage is TRBV7-8 and J usage is TRBJ1-2, with D unclear. The V gene lost 4 bases and the J gene lost 8 bases, with 14 bases spanning the gap. CDR1 and CDR2 (germline): SGHVS, FQNEAQ. The CDR3 is 13 residues long. The CDR3, as DNA: TGTGCCAGCAGCTCCCCGGCCGGCGGGGGCTACACCTTC. Protein product: CASSSPAGGGYTF.

This clonotype was recorded a few times. V is TRBV30 and J is TRBJ1-5; D is possibly TRBD1 (5 bases). Germline CDR1 and CDR2: GTSNPN and SVGIG (reference sequence). The CDR3 consists of 14 residues. Trimming pared 0 bases from V and 6 bases from J, leaving 12 bases between. The CDR3 coding sequence is TGTGCCTGGAGTGTGGCCGGGGGACGTCAGCCCCAGCATTTT. Amino acids: CAWSVAGGRQPQHF.

The chain couples TRBV6-2 or TRBV6-3 to TRBJ2-7; D might be TRBD1 (7 bases). The CDR3 loop spans 16 amino acids. Germline loops: CDR1 MNHEY, CDR2 SVGEGT. V was cut by 5 bases and J by 2 bases, with 19 bases left in between. Here the CDR3 DNA reads TGTGCCAGCAGTCCCCTTCGCGGGACAGCGACCTACGAGCAGTACTTC. Protein sequence: CASSPLRGTATYEQYF.

The chain uses TRBV4-1 and TRBJ1-1; possibly TRBD1 for D (5 bases). V was trimmed by 3 bases and J by 0 bases, leaving 8 bases between them. The CDR3 sequence is 14 residues long. Germline values: CDR1 MGHRA, CDR2 YSYEKL. This CDR3 is CASSQGPLNTEAFF. DNA for the CDR3: TGCGCCAGCAGCCAGGGGCCATTGAACACTGAAGCTTTCTTT.

The J gene is TRBJ1-6, the V gene TRBV6-5; D is undetermined. The germline V gene encodes CDR1 MNHEY and CDR2 SVGAGI. The CDR3 covers 16 residues. Trimming left V 2 bases short and J 0 bases short, with 8 bases between. For the CDR3, the DNA is TGTGCCAGCAGTTACGAGGGCCGCTCCTATAATTCACCCCTCCACTTT. Amino acids: CASSYEGRSYNSPLHF.

This clonotype was seen only a few times. The chain is built from TRBV6-1 and TRBJ2-7, with TRBD1 identical over 9 bases. Germline-derived CDR1 and CDR2 are MNHNS and SASEGT. J lost 1 base, V lost 5 bases, and 12 bases had no gene match. The CDR3 runs to 17 residues. The DNA of the CDR3 is TGTGCCAGCAGTTACACGTTGCCGGGACAGGGATCCTACGAGCAGTACGTC. This encodes CASSYTLPGQGSYEQYV.

Written as DNA, the CDR3 is TGTGCCAGCAGTTACCGGACAGGCCAGGTTAGCGAGCAGTACTTC. Encoded protein: CASSYRTGQVSEQYF. The chain is built from TRBV6-6 and TRBJ2-7; 7 nucleotides align to TRBD1. There are 15 residues in the CDR3. CDR1 and CDR2 from the germline V gene are MNHNY and SVGAGI (reference sequence). Trimming took 2 bases from V and 6 from J; bases not matched to a gene: 10.